This TCR beta chain derives from a study of neurological immune-mediated disorders. This clonotype was observed many times. From 15-18 subjects, every sequencing run obtained over 190 million TCR-beta sequences. TCRdb used MiXCR to reprocess the 5' RACE reads, holding one entry per CDR3 protein. The sample contains tens of thousands of distinct CDR3 sequences, around 3.4% of which appear only once. The sample consisted of PBMCs. This TCR derives from a woman aged 45-65 years with multiple sclerosis.

DNA for the CDR3: TGCAGTGCTAGAGACCAGAATACTAACTATGGCTACACCTTC. As protein: CSARDQNTNYGYTF. The rearrangement links TRBV20-1 to TRBJ1-2; D unresolved. This CDR3 is 14 amino acids long. The V gene lost 0 bases and the J gene lost 0 bases, with 8 bases spanning the gap. Germline V lookup: CDR1 DFQATT, CDR2 SNEGSKA (reference sequence).